The present entry profiles one T cell receptor (beta chain) with its context. The data originate from a study of blood T cell repertoires in COVID-19. About the study: Donors in the United States, Italy and Spain gave samples during acute or convalescent COVID-19. T cells, B-cell-depleted T cells, or PBMCs provided the cDNA or gDNA that served as material.

From germline, CDR1 is SGHRS and CDR2 YFSETQ. This CDR3 spans 20 amino acids. V was clipped by 4 bases and J by 0 bases; unmatched bases: 20. Here immunoSEQ multiplex PCR was the method, and the copy in TCRdb shows in-frame clones only, minus some. Of approximately 83,000 clones listed, around four fifths are singletons. The rearrangement joins TRBV5-1 to TRBJ2-5; 8 bases align to TRBD1. The material sequenced was peripheral blood. The TCR was taken from a man aged 50-60 years with acute or convalescent COVID-19. CDR3 region: CASSLTPPGATGGNQETQYF. The CDR3, as DNA: TGCGCCAGCAGCCTAACCCCGCCCGGGGCAACAGGGGGGAACCAAGAGACCCAGTACTTC.